This T cell receptor beta chain stems from a study of T cell repertoires in cytomegalovirus infection. Turning to the study itself: The public TCR beta signatures pointed to both CMV infection and matching HLA type. Findings and caveats of the study: CMV carriers with the relevant HLA were identified by cumulative public TCR beta family frequency. The study found HLA-C-restricted CMV-specific TCR beta clonotypes dominating the ex vivo response.

TCRdb passed the reads through MiXCR, listing each CDR3 protein once. Of about 310,000 distinct CDR3 sequences listed, roughly 17% were seen once; the top ten hold around 13%. Germline loops: CDR1 MNHEY, CDR2 SMNVEV (reference sequence). The V and J ends lost 5 bases and 0 bases, in that order; junction bases with no gene match: 5. The CDR3 is 15 amino acids. This clonotype appeared a few times. Its antigen is currently unknown. Sequencing used PBMCs. This TCR came from a human donor in good health (CMV status not recorded). Some clones in this sample may be carry-over from other donors' samples. The chain employs TRBV27 and TRBJ2-3; 7 bases map to TRBD1. CDR3 nucleotides: TGTGCCAGCAGTAGGCAGGGGGTGAGCACAGATACGCAGTATTTT. It yields the protein CASSRQGVSTDTQYF.